This TCR beta chain is from a study of T cells in Graves' hyperthyroidism and ophthalmopathy. Study-wide background: Peripheral blood was acquired at first diagnosis, ahead of any therapy whatsoever. Study results and limitations: Blood also held most thyroid clonotypes expanded beyond 0.001.

Concerning this clonotype: Antigen unknown.

This CDR3 comprises 15 residues. V gave up 5 bases and J gave up 5 bases; unmatched junction bases: 9. Germline CDR1 and CDR2: LNHDA and SQIVND (reference sequence). Exclusion of patients followed from uncontrolled infection, other autoimmune disease, pregnancy or lactation. Using RNA transcripts as the source, TCR beta CDR3 regions were amplified. Using the HTBI primer set, a first-round RT-PCR was run on the TCR CDR3. TCRdb processed the multiplex PCR reads anew with MiXCR; each CDR3 protein has one entry. Of some 600,000 distinct CDR3 sequences in the sample, approximately 15% were seen once. The genes are TRBV19 and TRBJ1-1; 9 bases agree with TRBD1. What was sequenced was blood. This receptor was taken from a woman between 25 and 40 years old with Graves' hyperthyroidism that later progressed to Graves' ophthalmopathy. This CDR3 reads CASSSKTGGRTEAFF. CDR3 DNA: TGTGCCAGTAGTTCCAAGACAGGGGGTCGGACTGAAGCTTTCTTT.